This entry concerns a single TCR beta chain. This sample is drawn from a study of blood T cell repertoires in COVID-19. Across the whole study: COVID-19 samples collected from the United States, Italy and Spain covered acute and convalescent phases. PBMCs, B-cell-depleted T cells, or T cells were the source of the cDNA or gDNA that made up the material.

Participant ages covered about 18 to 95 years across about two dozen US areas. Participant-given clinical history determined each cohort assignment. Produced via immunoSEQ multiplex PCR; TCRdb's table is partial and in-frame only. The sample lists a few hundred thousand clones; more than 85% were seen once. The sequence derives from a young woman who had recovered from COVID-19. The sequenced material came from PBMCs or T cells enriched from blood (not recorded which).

The CDR3 DNA reads TGTGCCAGTACACCCTGGGCGGGGGATTACAATGAGCAGTTCTTC. Amino acid sequence: CASTPWAGDYNEQFF. This sequence joins TRBV19 and TRBJ2-1, with 7 bases matching TRBD2. V was clipped by 7 bases and J by 4 bases; unmatched bases: 10. Germline values: CDR1 LNHDA, CDR2 SQIVND (reference sequence). This CDR3 is 15 amino acids long.